The 31 T cell receptor beta chains in this list originate from one sample, sequenced in a study of cytomegalovirus exposure and HLA in healthy donors. Sequencing was performed with immunoSEQ multiplex PCR; in TCRdb, only in-frame clones are kept and a portion is missing. The data show some 150,000 clones, about 86% seen once. Sequenced input: PBMCs. The receptor set was obtained from a human donor in good health.

The V call is TRBV2, the J call TRBJ1-1, with unresolved D. The CDR3 extends over 12 amino acids. CDR1 and CDR2 from the germline V gene are SNHLY and FYNNEI. V shed 4 bases and J shed 11 bases, with 14 bases lying between them. The CDR3 coding sequence is TGTGCCAGCAGTGGAGGCCGAGCATCGGCTTTCTTT. It translates to CASSGGRASAFF.

The J gene is TRBJ2-7, the V gene TRBV19, with D unresolved. Germline V CDR1 and CDR2: LNHDA, SQIVND (reference sequence). The CDR3 loop spans 13 amino acids. With 0 bases removed from V and 5 bases from J, the gap between germline ends came to 8 bases. The CDR3 loop reads CASSIDLRDEQYF. CDR3 sequence (DNA): TGTGCCAGTAGTATAGATCTTCGGGACGAGCAGTACTTC.

This chain connects TRBV5-1 to TRBJ2-7, with D perhaps matching TRBD1 (5 bases). Trimming shortened V by 0 bases and J by 3 bases, and 19 bases separated the two germline ends. The CDR3 spans 17 residues. Germline V gene data show CDR1 as SGHRS and CDR2 as YFSETQ. The CDR3 sequence is CASSLGTNQRVLYEQYF. In DNA, the CDR3 is TGCGCCAGCAGCTTGGGGACAAACCAAAGGGTCCTCTACGAGCAGTACTTC.

The gene calls are TRBV5-1 and TRBJ2-3; 7 bases line up with TRBD1. The CDR3 extends over 16 amino acids. The V gene end was trimmed by 0 bases and the J gene end by 2 bases; junction bases not matched to a gene: 6. Germline V CDR1 and CDR2: SGHRS, YFSETQ. The CDR3 here is CASSLGTGGATDTQYF. The CDR3 DNA reads as TGCGCCAGCAGCTTGGGGACAGGAGGTGCCACAGATACGCAGTATTTT.

The sample holds one count of this clone. The V and J genes are TRBV7-2 and TRBJ2-5; 13 bases map to TRBD2. Germline CDR1 reads SGHTA; CDR2 reads FQGNSA. With 1 base clipped from V and 10 bases from J, the junction kept 0 bases outside the gene matches. There are 13 residues in the CDR3. The CDR3 reads CASSLGTSGSQYF. CDR3 in DNA: TGTGCCAGCAGCTTAGGGACTAGCGGGAGCCAGTACTTC.

This rearrangement joins TRBV10-3 to TRBJ2-1; 14 positions match TRBD2. This CDR3 has 18 amino acids. V shed 3 bases, J shed 3 bases, and the junction held 7 bases outside the gene matches. The germline V gene encodes CDR1 ENHRY and CDR2 SYGVKD. The chain's CDR3 is CAISESGTSGRIYNEQFF. DNA of the CDR3: TGTGCCATCAGTGAATCAGGGACTAGCGGGAGAATCTACAATGAGCAGTTCTTC.

The V and J genes are TRBV7-8 and TRBJ2-7, with D maybe TRBD2 (6 bases). This CDR3 has 15 residues. Trimming stripped 2 bases from V and 6 bases from J, with 17 bases between. Germline values: CDR1 SGHVS, CDR2 FQNEAQ. CDR3 region: CASSLTSWNLGEQYF. Written as DNA, the CDR3 is TGTGCCAGCAGCTTAACTAGCTGGAACCTTGGCGAGCAGTACTTC.

V gene TRBV29-1 combines with J gene TRBJ1-5; 12 nucleotides align to TRBD1. CDR3 length: 15 residues. Germline V gene sequence: CDR1 SQVTM, CDR2 ANQGSEA. Trimming took 0 bases from V and 5 from J; bases not matched to a gene: 2. This CDR3 reads CSVEDGTGGHQPQHF. CDR3 DNA sequence: TGCAGCGTTGAAGACGGGACAGGGGGCCATCAGCCCCAGCATTTT.

This chain links TRBV7-3 with TRBJ2-1, with 8 bases fitting TRBD1. V lost 5 bases to trimming and J lost 4 bases; unmatched junction nucleotides: 10. CDR3 length: 16 amino acids. In germline, CDR1 is SGHTA, CDR2 FQGTGA. Here the CDR3 DNA reads TGTGCCAGCAGCCTCAAAGACAGGGGCTCATACAATGAGCAGTTCTTC. It yields the protein CASSLKDRGSYNEQFF.

This clone was observed a few times. V usage is TRBV7-9 and J usage is TRBJ1-1; the D gene is possibly TRBD1 (6 bases). The V gene lost 3 bases and the J gene lost 11 bases, with 16 bases spanning the gap. Per germline, CDR1 SEHNR and CDR2 FQNEAQ (reference sequence). This CDR3 region has 13 residues. CDR3 sequence reads: CASSFNREGEAFF. The CDR3 bases are TGTGCCAGCAGCTTTAACAGGGAAGGCGAGGCTTTCTTT.

This clone is a singleton in its sample. V is TRBV7-2 and J is TRBJ1-3; TRBD1 is a possible D gene (5 bases). The V end lost 5 bases, the J end lost 3 bases, and 17 bases lay between the germline ends. CDR1 SGHTA and CDR2 FQGNSA come from the germline V gene. This CDR3 region has 16 residues. The CDR3 bases are TGTGCCAGCAGCCTACTGAGCAGGGTCGGTGGAAACACCATATATTTT. The encoded protein is CASSLLSRVGGNTIYF.

This chain joins TRBV4-1 and TRBJ1-5; maybe TRBD1 (5 bases). Germline V CDR1 and CDR2: MGHRA, YSYEKL. The CDR3 has 13 amino acids. Trimming removed 1 base from V and 7 bases from J, with 8 bases in between. CDR3 coding DNA: TGCGCCAGCAGCCAAGGGGGGGAGCAGCCCCAGCATTTT. Its protein product is CASSQGGEQPQHF.

This chain joins TRBV2 and TRBJ2-7, with D uncertain. V gave up 7 bases and J gave up 1 base, with 5 bases separating them. Germline-derived CDR1 and CDR2 are SNHLY and FYNNEI. The CDR3 covers 11 residues. The CDR3, as DNA: TGTGCCAGCACCGTTTCCTACGAGCAGTACTTC. As protein: CASTVSYEQYF.

This chain links TRBV10-1 with TRBJ2-4; 9 bases fit TRBD1. This CDR3 is 13 amino acids long. Germline assignment: CDR1 WNHNN and CDR2 SYGVQD (reference sequence). The junction had 3 bases not matched to a gene; V was cut back by 4 bases and J by 8 bases. The CDR3 reads CASSGDRADIQYF. The DNA of the CDR3 is TGCGCCAGCAGTGGGGACAGGGCGGACATTCAGTACTTC.

This rearrangement joins TRBV28 to TRBJ2-3; weak D call: TRBD2 (5 bases). The CDR3 has 14 residues. V gave up 5 bases and J gave up 0 bases, with 9 bases separating them. CDR1 is MDHEN, CDR2 SYDVKM, per germline. The CDR3 DNA reads TGTGCCAGCAGTCTGCGGGTTAGCACAGATACGCAGTATTTT. Protein product: CASSLRVSTDTQYF.

This chain links TRBV2 with TRBJ2-3, with D possibly being TRBD1 (6 bases). CDR1 is SNHLY, CDR2 FYNNEI, per germline. Trimming stripped 0 bases from V and 4 bases from J, with 14 bases between. The CDR3 extends over 16 amino acids. The CDR3 bases are TGTGCCAGCAGTGAAGCGGGTGGCAGGGGAGCAGATACGCAGTATTTT. Protein sequence: CASSEAGGRGADTQYF. The complete variable domain, with remaining parts taken from reference TRBV2 and TRBJ2-3, reads EPEVTQTPSHQVTQMGQEVILRCVPISNHLYFYWYRQILGQKVEFLVSFYNNEISEKSEIFDDQFSVERPDGSNFTLKIRSTKLEDSAMYFCASSEAGGRGADTQYFGPGTRLTVL.

The chain combines TRBV28 with TRBJ1-4, with D tentatively TRBD1 (5 bases). The CDR3 is made up of 15 amino acids. V was shortened by 2 bases and J by 8 bases, with 15 bases between the two germline ends. Germline-derived CDR1 and CDR2 are MDHEN and SYDVKM. CDR3 bases: TGTGCCAGCAGTTTACTCCCGGGCTCAGGGGAAAAACTGTTTTTT. It is translated as CASSLLPGSGEKLFF. The whole variable domain, filled in from reference TRBV28 and TRBJ1-4, reads DVKVTQSSRYLVKRTGEKVFLECVQDMDHENMFWYRQDPGLGLRLIYFSYDVKMKEKGDIPEGYSVSREKKERFSLILESASTNQTSMYLCASSLLPGSGEKLFFGSGTQLSVL.

The chain combines TRBV5-6 with TRBJ1-2; 7 positions agree with TRBD1. The CDR3 contains 13 residues. Germline CDR1 is SGHDT and CDR2 is YYEEEE. The V gene end was trimmed by 5 bases and the J gene end by 5 bases; junction bases not matched to a gene: 6. The CDR3 here is CASRGTEVYGYTF. For the CDR3, the DNA is TGTGCCAGCAGAGGGACAGAAGTATATGGCTACACCTTC.

This chain connects TRBV12-5 to TRBJ2-2; TRBD1 matches at 9 bases. CDR3 length: 19 amino acids. With V trimmed by 0 bases and J by 2 bases, 10 bases remained unmatched. The germline V gene encodes CDR1 LGHNT and CDR2 FRNRAP. CDR3 in amino acids: CASGLVRLVGQGNTGELFF. The CDR3 nucleotides are TGTGCTAGTGGTTTGGTACGGTTGGTGGGACAGGGTAACACCGGGGAGCTGTTTTTT.

A few counts support this clone. The V gene is TRBV7-2, the J gene TRBJ1-1; 9 bases map to TRBD1. The CDR3 has 15 residues. Germline CDR1 reads SGHTA; CDR2 reads FQGNSA. The junction had 9 bases not matched to a gene; V was cut back by 5 bases and J by 5 bases. As DNA, the CDR3 is TGTGCCAGCAGCCCCCCCACAGGGGGCCTTACTGAAGCTTTCTTT. Its translation: CASSPPTGGLTEAFF.

The gene calls are TRBV2 and TRBJ1-2, with 9 bases that match TRBD1. Looked up from germline, CDR1 is SNHLY and CDR2 is FYNNEI. J lost 5 bases, V lost 6 bases, and 4 bases had no gene match. The CDR3 has 13 amino acids. CDR3 protein: CASSWTGEYGYTF. The DNA of the CDR3 is TGTGCCAGCAGCTGGACAGGGGAGTATGGCTACACCTTC.

This clone was detected once. J is TRBJ1-2 and V is TRBV6-5; perhaps TRBD1 as D (5 bases). CDR1 MNHEY and CDR2 SVGAGI come from the germline V gene. This CDR3 region has 12 residues. Trimming removed 6 bases at V and 7 bases at J, with 12 bases between. In nucleotides, the CDR3 is TGTGCCAGCAGAAAGGGGTTACTTGGCTACACCTTC. This translates into CASRKGLLGYTF.

V and J are TRBV14 and TRBJ1-3; D gene ambiguous. Per the germline V gene, CDR1 is SGHDN and CDR2 is FVKESK. Between the trimmed V and J ends, which lost 4 bases and 1 base, there was a span of 17 bases. This CDR3 region has 17 residues. This chain's CDR3 is CASSPTLGLKSGNTIYF. The CDR3 coding sequence is TGTGCCAGCAGCCCAACACTGGGCCTCAAGTCTGGAAACACCATATATTTT.

This clone was counted a single time. The rearrangement joins TRBV28 to TRBJ2-1, with D possibly matching TRBD2 (6 bases). CDR3 size: 13 residues. Germline loops: CDR1 MDHEN, CDR2 SYDVKM. The germline V and J ends were trimmed by 7 bases and 9 bases, with 16 bases remaining between them. As DNA, the CDR3 is TGTGCCAGCACCTTGCGGGGTGTGGGTGAGCAGTTCTTC. This codes for CASTLRGVGEQFF.

The chain carries TRBV5-1 and TRBJ2-7, with TRBD1 matching over 9 bases. The ends lost 7 bases at V and 6 bases at J; junction bases unmatched: 11. Germline CDR1 and CDR2: SGHRS and YFSETQ. CDR3 length: 14 residues. The CDR3 region has the DNA TGCGCCAGCCAAGTACGGGACAGGGTTGGCGAGCAGTACTTC. Its protein is CASQVRDRVGEQYF.

V usage is TRBV2 and J usage is TRBJ2-1, with 7 bases lining up with TRBD2. J was trimmed by 4 bases and V by 1 base; bases with no gene match: 7. Germline loops: CDR1 SNHLY, CDR2 FYNNEI. The CDR3 covers 16 residues. DNA of the CDR3: TGTGCCAGCAGTGAAGGCCTCTCGCGGGGGTACAATGAGCAGTTCTTC. Its translation: CASSEGLSRGYNEQFF.

There are a few counts of this clone. The chain couples TRBV2 to TRBJ1-1; D not resolved. Germline V lookup: CDR1 SNHLY, CDR2 FYNNEI. The CDR3 length is 12 residues. Trimming took 9 bases from V and 5 from J, leaving 13 bases between them. The CDR3 here is CASQLIVTEAFF. The CDR3 DNA follows: TGTGCCAGTCAACTCATTGTTACTGAAGCTTTCTTT. Drawing the rest from reference TRBV2 and TRBJ1-1, the complete variable domain is EPEVTQTPSHQVTQMGQEVILRCVPISNHLYFYWYRQILGQKVEFLVSFYNNEISEKSEIFDDQFSVERPDGSNFTLKIRSTKLEDSAMYFCASQLIVTEAFFGQGTRLTVV.

This chain uses TRBV2 with TRBJ2-2, with TRBD1 matching over 7 bases. This CDR3 has 14 amino acids. The J segment lost 7 bases and the V segment lost 6 bases, leaving 8 bases of the junction unmatched. Germline V gene lookup returns CDR1 SNHLY and CDR2 FYNNEI. The CDR3 region has the DNA TGTGCCAGCAGAAAACAGGGGCTTGACGGGGAGCTGTTTTTT. It codes for CASRKQGLDGELFF.

The chain employs TRBV2 and TRBJ1-1; D is unclear. Per the germline V gene, CDR1 is SNHLY and CDR2 is FYNNEI. The CDR3 sequence is 10 residues long. The ends were cut back, 8 bases at V and 5 bases at J, with 6 bases in the middle. DNA of the CDR3: TGTGCCAGCTTTACTACTGAAGCTTTCTTT. Translation gives CASFTTEAFF.

The chain recombines TRBV6-1 with TRBJ2-7; D unresolved. Trimming cost V 1 base and J 4 bases, with 8 bases left between them. Per germline, CDR1 MNHNS and CDR2 SASEGT. The CDR3 contains 13 residues. CDR3 nucleotides: TGTGCCAGCAGTGAAGTTTACAGATACGAGCAGTACTTC. This codes for CASSEVYRYEQYF.

This sequence joins TRBV10-3 and TRBJ2-1; TRBD2 aligns across 14 bases. CDR1 and CDR2 (germline): ENHRY, SYGVKD. After removal of 10 bases from V and 7 bases from J, the junction contained 6 bases not matched to a gene. The CDR3 length is 14 residues. CDR3 residues: CATRTSGGLNEQFF. As DNA, the CDR3 is TGTGCCACCAGGACTAGCGGGGGGTTAAATGAGCAGTTCTTC.